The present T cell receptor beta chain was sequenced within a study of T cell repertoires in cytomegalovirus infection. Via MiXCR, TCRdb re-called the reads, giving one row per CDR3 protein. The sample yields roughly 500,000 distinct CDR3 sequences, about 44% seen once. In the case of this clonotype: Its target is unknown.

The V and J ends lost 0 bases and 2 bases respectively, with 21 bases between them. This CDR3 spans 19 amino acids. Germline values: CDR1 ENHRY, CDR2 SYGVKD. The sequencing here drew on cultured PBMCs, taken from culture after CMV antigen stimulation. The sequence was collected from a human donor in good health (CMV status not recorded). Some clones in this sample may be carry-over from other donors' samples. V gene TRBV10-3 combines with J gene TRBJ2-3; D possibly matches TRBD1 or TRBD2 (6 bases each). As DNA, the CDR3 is TGTGCCATCAGTGAGTCGACCAAAGGGGGTGGCGGGGCCACAGATACGCAGTATTTT. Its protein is CAISESTKGGGGATDTQYF.